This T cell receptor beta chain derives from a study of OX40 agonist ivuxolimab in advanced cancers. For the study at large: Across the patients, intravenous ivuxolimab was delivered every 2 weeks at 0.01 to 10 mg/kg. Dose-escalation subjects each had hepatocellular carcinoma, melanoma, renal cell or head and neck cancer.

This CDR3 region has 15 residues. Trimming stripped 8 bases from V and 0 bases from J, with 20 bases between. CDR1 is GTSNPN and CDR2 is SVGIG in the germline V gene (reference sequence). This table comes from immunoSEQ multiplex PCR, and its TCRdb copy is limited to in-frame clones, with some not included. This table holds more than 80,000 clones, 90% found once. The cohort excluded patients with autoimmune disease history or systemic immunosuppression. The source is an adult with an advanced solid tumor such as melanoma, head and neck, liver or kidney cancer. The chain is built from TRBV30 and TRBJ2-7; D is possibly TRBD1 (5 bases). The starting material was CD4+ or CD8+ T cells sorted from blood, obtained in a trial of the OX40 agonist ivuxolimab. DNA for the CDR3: TGTGCCCGCCCAAGGAAAAGGGGTAACTCCTACGAGCAGTACTTC. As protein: CARPRKRGNSYEQYF.